Listed here is a single TCR beta chain. Germline V CDR1 and CDR2: SGHRS, YFSETQ. Trimming left V 4 bases short and J 1 base short, with 17 bases between. There are 16 residues in the CDR3. Sequencing was performed with immunoSEQ multiplex PCR; in TCRdb, only in-frame clones are kept and a portion is missing. The data show around 150,000 clones, about 85% seen once. This specimen belongs to a study of blood T cell repertoires in COVID-19. The clonotype originates from a woman aged 55-75 years with active or convalescent COVID-19. The chain recombines TRBV5-1 with TRBJ1-1; D possibly corresponds to TRBD1 (6 bases). The sequenced sample was peripheral blood. The CDR3 DNA is TGCGCCAGCAGCGTTACTTACAGGGCCGCGAACACTGAAGCTTTCTTT. Translation: CASSVTYRAANTEAFF.